This T cell receptor beta chain is from a study of OX40 agonist ivuxolimab in advanced cancers. Study in general: Eligibility admitted prior anti-PD-1, anti-PD-L1 or anti-CTLA-4 therapy; about 40% had some.

Profiled with immunoSEQ multiplex PCR; TCRdb holds only in-frame clones, not every one. The sample lists 70,000 or so clones; 91% were seen once. Note on this clone: The antigen remains unidentified.

Samples were taken at baseline and on day 1 of cycles 4 and 7. Germline CDR1 is SEHNR and CDR2 is FQNEAQ (reference sequence). The J segment lost 4 bases and the V segment lost 8 bases, leaving 10 bases of the junction unmatched. CDR3 size: 16 residues. Study results and caveats: Among the nonresponders, some also had low normalized T-cell clonal expansion.

This material consisted of CD4+ or CD8+ T cells sorted from blood, taken in a trial of the OX40 agonist ivuxolimab. The J gene is TRBJ2-3, the V gene TRBV7-9; 12 bases align to TRBD2. This TCR came from an adult with an advanced solid tumor such as melanoma, head and neck, liver or kidney cancer. The CDR3 region has the DNA TGTGCCAGCGCCCCCGGACTAGCGGGAATCGCAGATACGCAGTATTTT. It yields the protein CASAPGLAGIADTQYF.